This is a list of T cell receptor beta chains from one sample in a study of T cell changes during pregnancy in multiple sclerosis. Profiling relied on immunoSEQ multiplex PCR, and the TCRdb table lists in-frame clones only, not all of them. The repertoire consists of about 33,000 clones, with 91% occurring once and the leading ten covering around 2.7%. The specimen was CD4+ T cells from peripheral blood mononuclear cells, collected in the third trimester of pregnancy. The receptors originated from a female donor in good health, enrolled as a control in a pregnancy study. Both conserved end residues are part of each CDR3. D genes are given only for firm matches. The size of a clone is reported for some rows only, either as once, few or many, or as a class for expanded clones.

abundance	v_gene	d_gene	j_gene	CDR3nt	CDR3aa
NA	TRBV5-1	TRBD2	TRBJ2-1	TGCGCCAGCAGCCTACGGACTAGCGGGAGCTCCTACAATGAGCAGTTCTTC	CASSLRTSGSSYNEQFF
NA	TRBV4-3	NA	TRBJ2-1	TGCGCCAGCAGCCAAACAAACAATGAGCAGTTCTTC	CASSQTNNEQFF
NA	TRBV28	NA	TRBJ1-6	NA	CASSSSRLYNSPLHF
NA	TRBV19	NA	TRBJ1-1	TGTGCCACCAGATACGAGGGAGGGTACACTGAAGCTTTCTTT	CATRYEGGYTEAFF
NA	TRBV27	NA	TRBJ1-1	TGTGCCAGTCAGTTTACACGGAACACTGAAGCTTTCTTT	CASQFTRNTEAFF
NA	TRBV5-1	NA	TRBJ2-7	TGCGCCAGCAGTAGGGGCTCGGGCATGGGGACCTACGAGCAGTACTTC	CASSRGSGMGTYEQYF
NA	TRBV10-3	NA	TRBJ2-3	TGTGCCATCAGTGAGAGGGGCGGCTATCCCACAGATACGCAGTATTTT	CAISERGGYPTDTQYF
NA	TRBV25-1	NA	TRBJ1-4	TGTGCCAGCAGTGAGCACGGGACACAAGAAAAACTGTTTTTT	CASSEHGTQEKLFF
NA	TRBV18	NA	TRBJ1-6	TGTGCCAGCTCACCAGAATGGGGGGATAATTCACCCCTCCACTTT	CASSPEWGDNSPLHF
NA	TRBV19	NA	TRBJ1-5	TGTGCCAGTAGTATATCGAGGAATCAGCCCCAGCATTTT	CASSISRNQPQHF
once	TRBV30	TRBD2	TRBJ2-7	TGTGCCTGGAGTCCGTCCGGGGGGGCGAGTGACGAGCAGTACTTC	CAWSPSGGASDEQYF
NA	TRBV2	NA	TRBJ1-6	TGTGCCAGCAGTGAAGCAGGACAAGGTCCCCTATCACCCCTCCACTTT	CASSEAGQGPLSPLHF
NA	TRBV28	TRBD1	TRBJ1-2	TGTGCCAGCAGTATATGGGACAGGGGCTATGGCTACACCTTC	CASSIWDRGYGYTF
NA	TRBV10-3	TRBD1	TRBJ2-1	TGTGCCACCGGACAGGGGGAAAATGAGCAGTTCTTC	CATGQGENEQFF
NA	TRBV7-9	NA	TRBJ1-4	TGTGCCAGCAGCTCGCTTAGGGGTGATGAAAAACTGTTTTTT	CASSSLRGDEKLFF
NA	TRBV7-9	NA	TRBJ1-1	TGTGCCAGCAGCCCCCCGGGGGGTTGGGGCACTGAAGCTTTCTTT	CASSPPGGWGTEAFF
NA	TRBV7-8	NA	TRBJ2-5	TGTGCCAGCAGAGTACTTTGGGGGGGGCGGCAAGAGACCCAGTACTTC	CASRVLWGGRQETQYF
NA	TRBV28	NA	TRBJ1-4	TGTGCCAGCACCCGGACGAGTAGGGGTAATGAAAAACTGTTTTTT	CASTRTSRGNEKLFF
NA	TRBV2	NA	TRBJ1-6	TGTGCCACCCAAGCGGCCTATAATTCACCCCTCCACTTT	CATQAAYNSPLHF
NA	TRBV25-1	NA	TRBJ1-1	TGTGCCAGCAGGATTCAGGAAGACACTGAAGCTTTCTTT	CASRIQEDTEAFF
NA	TRBV27	NA	TRBJ2-7	TGTGCCAGCAGTTTATCGAATCCTAGCAGATACGAGCAGTACTTC	CASSLSNPSRYEQYF
NA	TRBV5-1	NA	TRBJ2-3	TGCGCCAGCAGCTTGGGACTAGATTTCACAGATACGCAGTATTTT	CASSLGLDFTDTQYF
once	TRBV5-1	NA	TRBJ2-7	TGCGCCAGCAGCTTGGGACAGAAATACGAGCAGTACTTC	CASSLGQKYEQYF
NA	TRBV2	NA	TRBJ1-6	TGTGCCAGCAGTGATAAGATGTGGGAGGGGCCGGATTCACCCCTCCACTTT	CASSDKMWEGPDSPLHF
few	TRBV30	NA	TRBJ1-1	TGTGCCTGGAGGGTCGAGGGAAAGGGATTGAACACTGAAGCTTTCTTT	CAWRVEGKGLNTEAFF
NA	TRBV19	NA	TRBJ2-7	TGTGCCAGTAGTACCGGCCGAGGGACCTACGAGCAGTACTTC	CASSTGRGTYEQYF
NA	TRBV5-1	TRBD1	TRBJ2-5	TGCGCCAGCAGCTTGGAGGACAGGGGAGAGACCCAGTACTTC	CASSLEDRGETQYF
NA	TRBV7-2	NA	TRBJ1-3	TGTGCCAGCAGCCCAGGGATCACTGGAAACACCATATATTTT	CASSPGITGNTIYF
NA	TRBV7-3	TRBD2	TRBJ2-2	TGTGCCAGCAGCTTAACTGGGGGGGCGAACACCGGGGAGCTGTTTTTT	CASSLTGGANTGELFF
NA	TRBV6-1	NA	TRBJ1-1	TGTGCCAGCCGGGAGCGCCTGTTGGGCTTAGCTTTCTTT	CASRERLLGLAFF
NA	TRBV28	TRBD1	TRBJ1-3	TGTGCCAGCAGCCCAGGGACAGGGGGGAATCGAAACACCATATATTTT	CASSPGTGGNRNTIYF
NA	TRBV5-4	TRBD2	TRBJ2-3	TGTGCCAGCAGCCTGGATGGTAGCCTAGCGGGGGGCACAGATACGCAGTATTTT	CASSLDGSLAGGTDTQYF
NA	TRBV19	NA	TRBJ2-1	TGTGCCAGTAGTGATTGGAGGCCCGGGGTACAATATGAGCAGTTCTTC	CASSDWRPGVQYEQFF
NA	TRBV15	NA	TRBJ2-4	TGTGCCACCAGCAGAGATTGGACTACAGGCCCCAAAAACATTCAGTACTTC	CATSRDWTTGPKNIQYF
NA	TRBV10-1	NA	TRBJ2-2	TGCGCCAGCTTCGGGGCGAACACCGGGGAGCTGTTTTTT	CASFGANTGELFF
NA	TRBV4-2	TRBD2	TRBJ2-5	TGTGCCAGCAGCCAAGTATCCAGCGGGGGGATCCAAGAGACCCAGTACTTC	CASSQVSSGGIQETQYF
NA	TRBV5-4	NA	TRBJ1-6	TGTGCCAGCAGTAGGAGAGGAGGTCGGGATTCACCCCTCCACTTT	CASSRRGGRDSPLHF
NA	TRBV4-3	TRBD2	TRBJ2-3	TGCGCCAGCAGCCAAGACGGACTAGCGCGCACAGATACGCAGTATTTT	CASSQDGLARTDTQYF
few	TRBV25-1	NA	TRBJ2-3	TGTGCCAGCAGTGGGGGGGAGGCGCAGTATTTT	CASSGGEAQYF
NA	TRBV6-4	NA	TRBJ2-7	TGTGCCAGCAGTGACTCCGACGAGCAGTACTTC	CASSDSDEQYF
NA	TRBV18	NA	TRBJ2-1	TGTGCCAGCTCACCACCGGGAGGTCCGAGGGATGAGCAGTTCTTC	CASSPPGGPRDEQFF
NA	TRBV5-1	NA	TRBJ2-5	TGCGCCAGCAGTTCTAGGACATATCAAGAGACCCAGTACTTC	CASSSRTYQETQYF
NA	TRBV5-4	NA	TRBJ1-3	TGTGCCAGCACCCTCCGGGGGGCCTCTGGAAACACCATATATTTT	CASTLRGASGNTIYF
NA	TRBV19	NA	TRBJ1-2	TGTGCCAGTAGTATTGGGGACATCTCCTATGGCTACACCTTC	CASSIGDISYGYTF
NA	TRBV7-3	TRBD2	TRBJ2-1	TGTGCCAGCAGCCCGTCGCGGGAGAATAACAATGAGCAGTTCTTC	CASSPSRENNNEQFF
NA	TRBV7-2	NA	TRBJ2-5	TGTGCCAGCAGGCCCCCCGGGATTAGCGCACAAGAGACCCAGTACTTC	CASRPPGISAQETQYF
NA	TRBV6-1	TRBD1	TRBJ1-4	TGTGCCAGCAGATTTAACAGGGGTGAAAAACTGTTTTTT	CASRFNRGEKLFF
NA	TRBV7-2	NA	TRBJ1-1	TGTGCCAGCAGACTCCCGGGACTCCACACTGAAGCTTTCTTT	CASRLPGLHTEAFF
NA	TRBV7-9	TRBD1	TRBJ1-4	TGTGCCAGCAGCATGACGACAGGGGGCCATGAAAAACTGTTTTTT	CASSMTTGGHEKLFF
NA	TRBV2	TRBD1	TRBJ2-3	TGTGCCAGCAGTCGGACAGGGGGAAGGGATACGCAGTATTTT	CASSRTGGRDTQYF
NA	TRBV5-5	NA	TRBJ1-1	TGTGCCAGCAGCTTATTCGACAGGACGAACACTGAAGCTTTCTTT	CASSLFDRTNTEAFF
NA	TRBV18	NA	TRBJ2-5	TGTGCCAGCTCACCACCGCACGGGGGGCAGGAGACCCAGTACTTC	CASSPPHGGQETQYF
NA	TRBV9	TRBD1	TRBJ2-5	TGTGCCAGCAGCCCGCGGACAGGCCAACCTCAAGAGACCCAGTACTTC	CASSPRTGQPQETQYF